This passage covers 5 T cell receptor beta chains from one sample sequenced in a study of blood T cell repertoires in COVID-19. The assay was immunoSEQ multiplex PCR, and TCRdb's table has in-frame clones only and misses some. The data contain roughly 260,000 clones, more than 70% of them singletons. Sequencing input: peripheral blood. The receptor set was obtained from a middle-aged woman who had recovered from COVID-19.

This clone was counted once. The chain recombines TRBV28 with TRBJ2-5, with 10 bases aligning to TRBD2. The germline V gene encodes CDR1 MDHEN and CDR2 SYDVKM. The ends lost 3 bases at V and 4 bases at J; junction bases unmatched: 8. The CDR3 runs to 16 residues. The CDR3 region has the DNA TGTGCCAGCAGTTTCGGAGCGGGGGGGCCACGAGAGACCCAGTACTTC. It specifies CASSFGAGGPRETQYF.

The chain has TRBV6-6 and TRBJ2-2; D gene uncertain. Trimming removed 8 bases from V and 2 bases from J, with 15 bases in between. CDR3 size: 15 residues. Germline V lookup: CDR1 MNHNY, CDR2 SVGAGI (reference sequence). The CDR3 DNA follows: TGTGCCAGCGCCGCGCGAGGAGTTAACACCGGGGAGCTGTTTTTT. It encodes CASAARGVNTGELFF.

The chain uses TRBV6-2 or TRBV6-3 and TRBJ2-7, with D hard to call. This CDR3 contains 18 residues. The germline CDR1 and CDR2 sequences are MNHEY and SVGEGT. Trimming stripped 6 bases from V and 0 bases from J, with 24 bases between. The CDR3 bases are TGTGCCAGCAGCCCCCTCGCCCCGCAGAGGAAGAGCTCCTACGAGCAGTACTTC. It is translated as CASSPLAPQRKSSYEQYF.

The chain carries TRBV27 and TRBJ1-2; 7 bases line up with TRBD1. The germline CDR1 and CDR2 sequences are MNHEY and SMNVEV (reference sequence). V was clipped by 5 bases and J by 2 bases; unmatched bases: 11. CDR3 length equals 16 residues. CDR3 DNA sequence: TGTGCCAGCAGTCCTTGGGCCGGGACAGTCAACTATGGCTACACCTTC. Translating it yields CASSPWAGTVNYGYTF.

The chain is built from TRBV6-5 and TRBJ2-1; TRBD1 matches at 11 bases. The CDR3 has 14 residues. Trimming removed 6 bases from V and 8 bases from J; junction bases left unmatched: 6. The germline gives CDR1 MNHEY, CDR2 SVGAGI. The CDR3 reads CASRRTGGIDEQFF. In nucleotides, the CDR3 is TGTGCCAGCAGACGGACAGGGGGCATCGATGAGCAGTTCTTC.